What follows are 25 T cell receptor beta chains derived from one specimen sequenced in a study of a mutant IDH1 vaccine in newly diagnosed glioma. The antigens these receptors bind are not known. Data came from immunoSEQ multiplex PCR; TCRdb stores just in-frame clones and leaves some out. The sample holds 45,000 to 65,000 clones, around nine tenths seen once. Specified time point: week 11, during vaccination. Every single dose of the vaccine, 300 ug of mutant IDH1 20-mer peptide, came with topical imiquimod. The sequencing used PBMCs, collected from a glioma patient whose treatment included an IDH1 peptide vaccine. Receptors were obtained from a man over 45 with glioma.

The chain is built from TRBV30 and TRBJ1-1; a weak D match, TRBD1 (5 bases). Trimming shortened V by 4 bases and J by 11 bases, and 11 bases separated the two germline ends. This CDR3 region has 10 residues. Germline CDR1 is GTSNPN and CDR2 is SVGIG (reference sequence). The CDR3 region has the DNA TGTGCCTGGACCGGGACTCGGGCTTTCTTT. It yields the protein CAWTGTRAFF.

The chain joins TRBV2 to TRBJ1-1; 10 nucleotides line up with TRBD1. The germline CDR1 and CDR2 sequences are SNHLY and FYNNEI. After removal of 5 bases from V and 8 bases from J, the junction contained 8 bases not matched to a gene. The CDR3 length is 14 residues. The CDR3 is CASSFAGTGAEAFF. In DNA, the CDR3 is TGTGCCAGCAGTTTTGCCGGGACAGGGGCCGAAGCTTTCTTT.

The chain couples TRBV14 to TRBJ2-5; D may match TRBD1 or TRBD2 (5 bases each). This CDR3 region has 16 residues. The germline V gene has CDR1 SGHDN and CDR2 FVKESK. Trimming took off 4 bases at V and 5 bases at J, with 20 bases between the two ends. The CDR3 sequence: CASSRDPGPRAETQYF. CDR3 nucleotides: TGTGCCAGCAGCCGAGATCCGGGACCGCGGGCGGAGACCCAGTACTTC.

This chain connects TRBV5-1 to TRBJ2-1, with a tentative D call TRBD1 (6 bases). CDR3 length: 16 residues. Per the germline V gene, CDR1 is SGHRS and CDR2 is YFSETQ. With 0 bases removed from V and 0 bases from J, the gap between germline ends came to 10 bases. The CDR3 coding sequence is TGCGCCAGCAGCTTGGGAGGACAGTCCTCCTACAATGAGCAGTTCTTC. It codes for CASSLGGQSSYNEQFF.

The chain employs TRBV6-5 and TRBJ2-6, with a possible D match to TRBD2 (6 bases). The CDR3 loop spans 16 amino acids. Deletions cut 0 bases from V and 2 bases from J, with 8 bases between. Germline CDR1 is MNHEY and CDR2 is SVGAGI. CDR3 nucleotides: TGTGCCAGCAGTTACTCAACGGGGGCTGGGGCCAACGTCCTGACTTTC. This encodes CASSYSTGAGANVLTF.

The chain recombines TRBV18 with TRBJ2-7; D is unclear. Germline V gene data show CDR1 as KGHSH and CDR2 as LQKENI. Trimming took 3 bases from V and 4 from J, leaving 7 bases between them. There are 12 residues in the CDR3. The DNA for the CDR3 is TGTGCCAGCTCACCTAATGGGTACGAGCAGTACTTC. Its translation: CASSPNGYEQYF.

This chain joins TRBV9 and TRBJ2-3; D call uncertain. V lost 3 bases to trimming and J lost 5 bases, with 13 bases between them. Germline CDR1 is SGDLS and CDR2 is YYNGEE. This CDR3 region has 14 residues. CDR3 DNA sequence: TGTGCCAGCAGCGCCAGATGGAGTCAAGATACGCAGTATTTT. Amino acid sequence: CASSARWSQDTQYF.

V is TRBV7-9 and J is TRBJ1-4; tentatively, D is TRBD1 (6 bases). Germline V gene sequence: CDR1 SEHNR, CDR2 FQNEAQ (reference sequence). Trimming pared 6 bases from V and 7 bases from J, leaving 9 bases between. The CDR3 is made up of 12 amino acids. In DNA, the CDR3 is TGTGCCAGCAGGGTCAGGGGTGAAAAACTGTTTTTT. Its protein product is CASRVRGEKLFF.

V and J are TRBV5-1 and TRBJ2-3, with D maybe TRBD2 (6 bases). Germline CDR1 is SGHRS and CDR2 is YFSETQ. This CDR3 has 16 amino acids. The ends were cut back, 0 bases at V and 3 bases at J, with 14 bases in the middle. The CDR3 DNA is TGCGCCAGCAGCTTGGGATCCGGGAGTGGGACAGATACGCAGTATTTT. Its protein product is CASSLGSGSGTDTQYF.

This chain joins TRBV19 and TRBJ1-3; D is perhaps TRBD1 (6 bases). V was shortened by 5 bases and J by 0 bases, with 14 bases between the two germline ends. CDR3 length: 16 residues. Germline lookup yields CDR1 LNHDA and CDR2 SQIVND (reference sequence). CDR3 residues: CASSVEGVYSGNTIYF. The CDR3, as DNA: TGTGCCAGTAGTGTCGAGGGGGTCTACTCTGGAAACACCATATATTTT.

The chain carries TRBV28 and TRBJ1-4, with TRBD1 matching over 8 bases. The CDR3 totals 13 residues. The V gene end was trimmed by 5 bases and the J gene end by 8 bases; junction bases not matched to a gene: 4. Germline assignment: CDR1 MDHEN and CDR2 SYDVKM. Here the CDR3 DNA reads TGTGCCAGCAGTACAGGGGGGAGAGAAAAACTGTTTTTT. Translating gives CASSTGGREKLFF.

This chain links TRBV19 with TRBJ1-5; D gene ambiguous. With 4 bases removed from V and 1 base from J, the gap between germline ends came to 11 bases. The CDR3 loop spans 15 amino acids. The germline V gene encodes CDR1 LNHDA and CDR2 SQIVND (reference sequence). The CDR3 bases are TGTGCCAGTAGTAGTCAGGACCTCAGCAATCAGCCCCAGCATTTT. Its protein product is CASSSQDLSNQPQHF.

The chain uses TRBV9 and TRBJ2-3; the D gene is possibly TRBD2 (6 bases). Trimming stripped 4 bases from V and 3 bases from J, with 18 bases between. This CDR3 has 16 amino acids. Germline CDR1 SGDLS, CDR2 YYNGEE. DNA for the CDR3: TGTGCCAGCAGCCCAACGGGGGTGGTTGCTACAGATACGCAGTATTTT. It translates to CASSPTGVVATDTQYF.

The V gene is TRBV5-1, the J gene TRBJ2-1; D ambiguous. The V and J ends lost 4 bases and 1 base respectively, with 9 bases between them. Germline assignment: CDR1 SGHRS and CDR2 YFSETQ. The CDR3 contains 14 residues. The CDR3 loop is CASSLENSYNEQFF. The CDR3 DNA is TGCGCCAGCAGCCTGGAGAATTCCTACAATGAGCAGTTCTTC.

V gene TRBV29-1 combines with J gene TRBJ1-4, with unresolved D. The CDR3 has 12 amino acids. CDR1 and CDR2 from the germline V gene are SQVTM and ANQGSEA. The V gene lost 4 bases and the J gene lost 4 bases, with 7 bases spanning the gap. CDR3 in DNA: TGCAGCGTTGCGCCGAATAATGAAAAACTGTTTTTT. Residues: CSVAPNNEKLFF. Full variable domain (outside the CDR3, taken from reference TRBV29-1 and TRBJ1-4): SAVISQKPSRDICQRGTSLTIQCQVDSQVTMMFWYRQQPGQSLTLIATANQGSEATYESGFVIDKFPISRPNLTFSTLTVSNMSPEDSSIYLCSVAPNNEKLFFGSGTQLSVL.

This clone came up once. As DNA, the CDR3 is TGTGCCAGCAGCCCCAGGACAGGGGACTATGGCTACACCTTC. Translation gives CASSPRTGDYGYTF. This chain links TRBV5-8 with TRBJ1-2; 9 positions match TRBD1. The CDR3 is 14 residues long. The germline V gene encodes CDR1 SGHTS and CDR2 YDEGEE. Germline trimming cut 4 bases from V and 3 bases from J; bases unmatched to any gene: 4.

CDR3 sequence reads: CASSEGSNQPQHF. Here the CDR3 DNA reads TGTGCCAGCAGCGAGGGTAGCAATCAGCCCCAGCATTTT. The chain uses TRBV5-6 and TRBJ1-5; D not certain. CDR1 SGHDT and CDR2 YYEEEE come from the germline V gene. Trimming shortened V by 4 bases and J by 0 bases, and 5 bases separated the two germline ends. This CDR3 region has 13 residues.

The chain combines TRBV19 with TRBJ1-5, with 9 bases that match TRBD1. Per germline, CDR1 LNHDA and CDR2 SQIVND (reference sequence). With 7 bases clipped from V and 5 bases from J, the junction kept 9 bases outside the gene matches. The length of the CDR3 is 15 residues. The CDR3 region has the DNA TGTGCCAGTAAGTGGAGACAGGGGGACGATCAGCCCCAGCATTTT. Its translation is CASKWRQGDDQPQHF.

The V gene is TRBV5-1, the J gene TRBJ2-7; the D gene is possibly TRBD2 (6 bases). Deletions cut 0 bases from V and 2 bases from J, with 12 bases between. The CDR3 loop spans 15 amino acids. Germline CDR1 SGHRS, CDR2 YFSETQ. The CDR3 nucleotides are TGCGCCAGCAGCTTGGGGGCGGGATCAACCTACGAGCAGTACTTC. This codes for CASSLGAGSTYEQYF.

The chain employs TRBV27 and TRBJ2-7; 8 bases align to TRBD1. The germline CDR1 and CDR2 sequences are MNHEY and SMNVEV (reference sequence). With V trimmed by 6 bases and J by 3 bases, 13 bases remained unmatched. This CDR3 has 16 amino acids. CDR3 amino acids: CASSTQSQGGNYEQYF. As DNA, the CDR3 is TGTGCCAGCAGCACTCAATCACAGGGGGGTAACTACGAGCAGTACTTC.

This clone was observed once. The rearrangement uses TRBV5-1 and TRBJ2-5; 11 bases are shared with TRBD2. This CDR3 has 15 amino acids. The ends lost 3 bases at V and 5 bases at J; junction bases unmatched: 6. Germline loops: CDR1 SGHRS, CDR2 YFSETQ. The DNA for the CDR3 is TGCGCCAGCAGCTGGGGACTAGCGGAGGGGGAGACCCAGTACTTC. This translates into CASSWGLAEGETQYF.

The V and J genes are TRBV14 and TRBJ1-2; D might be TRBD1 (6 bases). Between the trimmed V and J ends, which lost 4 bases and 4 bases, there was a span of 13 bases. The CDR3 has 14 amino acids. The V gene's germline CDR1 is SGHDN and CDR2 FVKESK. For the CDR3, the DNA is TGTGCCAGCAGCCTTCGGCAGGGGATCTATGGCTACACCTTC. This codes for CASSLRQGIYGYTF. The full variable domain, rest sourced from reference TRBV14 and TRBJ1-2, is EAGVTQFPSHSVIEKGQTVTLRCDPISGHDNLYWYRRVMGKEIKFLLHFVKESKQDESGMPNNRFLAERTGGTYSTLKVQPAELEDSGVYFCASSLRQGIYGYTFGSGTRLTVV.

The chain links TRBV5-6 to TRBJ2-4; 7 nucleotides align to TRBD1. V shed 0 bases and J 11 bases; nucleotides not matched to a gene: 2. The CDR3 contains 12 residues. From germline, CDR1 is SGHDT and CDR2 YYEEEE. CDR3: CASSLGQGVQYF. The DNA of the CDR3 is TGTGCCAGCAGCTTGGGACAGGGCGTTCAGTACTTC.

This chain connects TRBV27 to TRBJ1-2; maybe TRBD1 (5 bases). The CDR3 is made up of 13 amino acids. Germline V gene sequence: CDR1 MNHEY, CDR2 SMNVEV (reference sequence). V was clipped by 5 bases and J by 3 bases, with 10 bases between them. Here the CDR3 reads CASSVQGDYGYTF. CDR3 bases: TGTGCCAGCAGTGTTCAGGGTGACTATGGCTACACCTTC.

This clone was seen a handful of times. V and J are TRBV5-6 and TRBJ1-2; TRBD1 matches at 7 bases. V dropped 2 bases and J dropped 7; count of bases not matched to a gene: 5. This CDR3 region has 13 residues. CDR1 SGHDT and CDR2 YYEEEE come from the germline V gene. CDR3 residues: CASSFTGARGYTF. In DNA, the CDR3 is TGTGCCAGCAGCTTTACAGGGGCTCGTGGCTACACCTTC.